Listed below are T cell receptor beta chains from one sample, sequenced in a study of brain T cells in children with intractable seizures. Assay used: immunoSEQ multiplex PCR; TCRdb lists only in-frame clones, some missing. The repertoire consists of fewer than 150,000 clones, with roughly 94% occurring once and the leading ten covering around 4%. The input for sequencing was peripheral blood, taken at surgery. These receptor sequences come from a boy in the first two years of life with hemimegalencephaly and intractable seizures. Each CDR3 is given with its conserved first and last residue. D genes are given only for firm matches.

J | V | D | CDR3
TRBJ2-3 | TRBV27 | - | CASSFWGRTDTQYF
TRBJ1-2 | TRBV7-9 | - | CASSPRYRQSEFGYTF
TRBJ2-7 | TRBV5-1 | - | CASSLEASEGSEQYF
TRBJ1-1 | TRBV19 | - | CASSWRVNTEAFF
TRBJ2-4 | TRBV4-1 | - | CASSQDRERLGTLNIQYF
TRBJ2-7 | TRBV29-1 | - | CSVDGTDYEQYF
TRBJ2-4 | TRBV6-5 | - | CASGGEGPNIQYF
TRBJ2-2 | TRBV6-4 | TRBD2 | CASSDLAGDTGELFF
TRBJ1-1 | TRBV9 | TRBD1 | CASSASGTGETEAFF
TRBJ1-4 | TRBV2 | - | CASSEQAPATNEKLFF
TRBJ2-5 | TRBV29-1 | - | CSVPLQSNRVQETQYF
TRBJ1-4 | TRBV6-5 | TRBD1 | CASSYPGGNEKLFF
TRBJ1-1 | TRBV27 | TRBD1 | CASSRGQGGTEAFF
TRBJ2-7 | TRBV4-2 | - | CASRIEQGENYEQYF
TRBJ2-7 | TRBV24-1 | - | CATSEPVKDEQYF
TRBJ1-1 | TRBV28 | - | CASSLAQGRTEAFF
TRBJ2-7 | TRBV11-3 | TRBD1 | CASSLATGTGASYEQYF
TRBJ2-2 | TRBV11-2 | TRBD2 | CASSSRPGTSFGTGELFF
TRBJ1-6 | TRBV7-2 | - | CASSVNRESPLHF
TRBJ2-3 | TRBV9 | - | CASSVALDSTDTQYF
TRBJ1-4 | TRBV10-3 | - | CAISESKGRNEKLFF
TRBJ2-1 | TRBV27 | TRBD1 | CASSQRQGYNEQFF
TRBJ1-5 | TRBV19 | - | CASSWVGSNQPQHF
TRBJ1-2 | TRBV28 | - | CASSLGGKDYGYTF
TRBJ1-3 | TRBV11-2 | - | CASSLAPWGRGPSGNTIYF
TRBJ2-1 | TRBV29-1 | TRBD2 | CSVGTSGSSYNEQFF
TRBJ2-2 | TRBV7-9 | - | CASSLGETGELFF
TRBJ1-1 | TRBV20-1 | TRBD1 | CSASPGTVGVTEAFF
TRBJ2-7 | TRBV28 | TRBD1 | CASTDRVHEQYF
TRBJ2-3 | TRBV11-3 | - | CASSLVPDTQYF
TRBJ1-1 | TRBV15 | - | CATSRGAVENTEAFF
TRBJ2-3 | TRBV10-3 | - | CAISVVNGDTQYF
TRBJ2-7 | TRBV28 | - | CASSLPPSEQYF
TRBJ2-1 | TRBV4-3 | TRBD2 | CASSQGLAGRYNEQFF
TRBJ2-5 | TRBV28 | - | CASSFGPRERETQYF
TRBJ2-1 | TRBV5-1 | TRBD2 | CASSPRVGSGSNEQFF
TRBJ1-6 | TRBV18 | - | CASSPGLGASNSPLHF
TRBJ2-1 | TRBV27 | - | CASSLGLGGRIANEQFF
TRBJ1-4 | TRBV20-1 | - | CSAPRTEKLFF
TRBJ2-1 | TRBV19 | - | CASSKNRDEQFF
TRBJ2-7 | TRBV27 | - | CASSLLGPVSYEQYF
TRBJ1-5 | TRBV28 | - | CASSFGNQPQHF
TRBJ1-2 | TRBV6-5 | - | CASSYLGRSGYGYTF
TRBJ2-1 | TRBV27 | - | CASSLRGPSYNEQFF
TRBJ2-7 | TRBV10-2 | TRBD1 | CASRGQGVFTYEQYF
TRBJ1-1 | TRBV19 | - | CASSIVGGNTEAFF
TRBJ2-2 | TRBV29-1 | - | CSVGRGTGTGELFF